The rows below give T cell receptor beta chains drawn from one sample of a study of CD8+ T cells in alopecia areata. Clones were read by immunoSEQ multiplex PCR, and TCRdb kept only the in-frame ones, dropping some. The table shows 150,000 to 200,000 clones, with about two thirds occurring only once. The source was CD4+ T cells sorted from blood, collected at week 4, from a patient treated with tofacitinib. These receptors all come from a human donor with alopecia areata. Both conserved end residues are part of each CDR3. A D gene is named only where the DNA matches it firmly. Expanded clones are given a class, and other clones once, few, many or no size at all.

j_call v_call cdr3_length clone_size d_call cdr3_nt cdr3_aa
TRBJ2-1 TRBV2 14 . TRBD2 TGTGCCAGCAGAACCGGACTAGCGGGAGGGGAGCAGTTCTTC CASRTGLAGGEQFF
TRBJ1-6 TRBV30 15 . TRBD1 TGTGCCTGGAGTCCAGAGGGACAGGGCAATTCACCCCTCCACTTT CAWSPEGQGNSPLHF
TRBJ1-4 TRBV29-1 12 . TRBD1 TGCAGCGTCCATACAGGGGACGAAAAACTGTTTTTT CSVHTGDEKLFF
TRBJ1-2 TRBV7-9 13 . . TGTGCCAGCGCCAAACAGGGAAACTATGGCTACACCTTC CASAKQGNYGYTF
TRBJ2-7 TRBV18 13 few TRBD1 TGTGCCAGCTCACCCACAGGGGTCAACGAGCAGTACTTC CASSPTGVNEQYF
TRBJ1-2 TRBV7-2 13 . . TGTGCCAGCAGCTTAGGTCAGGGCGCCACGCTCGCCTTC CASSLGQGATLAF
TRBJ1-4 TRBV18 16 . . TGTGCCAGCTCACGGGAACGACAGGAAACTAATGAAAAACTGTTTTTT CASSRERQETNEKLFF
TRBJ1-1 TRBV6-9 10 . . TGTGCCAGCAAGGTAAATGAAGCTTTCTTT CASKVNEAFF
TRBJ1-1 TRBV25-1 14 . . TGTGCCAGCAGTGAATATTTGGGGAACACTGAAGCTTTCTTT CASSEYLGNTEAFF
TRBJ2-7 TRBV19 14 . . TGTGCCAGTAGTAGGACGGACAGCCGCTACGAGCAGTACTTC CASSRTDSRYEQYF
TRBJ2-7 TRBV5-6 13 . . TGTGCCACCGAGGAAAGGGGCCGCTACGAGCAGTACTTC CATEERGRYEQYF
TRBJ2-1 TRBV29-1 12 . . TGCAGCATAGCGCAACCCCTCAATGAGCAGTTCTTC CSIAQPLNEQFF
TRBJ1-2 TRBV10-3 11 . . TGTGCCATCAGTCACACAGATGGCTACACCTTC CAISHTDGYTF
TRBJ1-5 TRBV30 14 few . TGTGCCTGGAGTACAGTGCTTAGCAATCAGCCCCAGCATTTT CAWSTVLSNQPQHF
TRBJ1-5 TRBV29-1 14 . TRBD1 TGCAGCGTGGTAATTGGACAGGGCAATCAGCCCCAGCATTTT CSVVIGQGNQPQHF
TRBJ2-7 TRBV30 13 . TRBD1 TGTGCCTGGAAAGGTAGAGGGGGCGCAGAGCAGTACTTC CAWKGRGGAEQYF
TRBJ1-2 TRBV9 14 once TRBD1 TGTGCCAGCAGGCGAACGGACAGGAGTTATGGCTACACCTTC CASRRTDRSYGYTF
TRBJ2-7 TRBV5-1 12 few . TGCGCCAGCAGCAGATGGGGGAACGAGCAGTACTTC CASSRWGNEQYF
TRBJ1-5 TRBV5-1 13 . TRBD1 TGCGCCAGCAGCCCACAGGGGAATCAGCCCCAGCATTTT CASSPQGNQPQHF
TRBJ2-7 TRBV11-2 14 few TRBD1 TGTGCCAGCAGAGACGTGGGACAGGGCTACGAGCAGTACTTC CASRDVGQGYEQYF
TRBJ2-2 TRBV19 15 . TRBD1 TGTGCCAGTACCACGGGACAGGCCTACACCGGGGAGCTGTTTTTT CASTTGQAYTGELFF
TRBJ2-3 TRBV5-4 15 once TRBD2 TGTGCCAGCAGAATTAGCGGGGGCCCCAGAGATACGCAGTATTTT CASRISGGPRDTQYF
TRBJ2-5 TRBV15 16 . TRBD2 TGTGCCACCAGCAGAGTGGACGGGGGGGCCAGGGAGACCCAGTACTTC CATSRVDGGARETQYF
TRBJ2-1 TRBV2 10 few . TGTGCCAGCGGTGGCAATGAGCAGTTCTTC CASGGNEQFF
TRBJ1-2 TRBV19 14 . . TGTGCCAGTAGTATAGGGGCAGGGAGAACTGGCTACACCTTC CASSIGAGRTGYTF
TRBJ1-6 TRBV30 13 . . TGTGCCTGGAGTGTCGTGGAGGCTTCACCCCTCCACTTT CAWSVVEASPLHF
TRBJ1-1 TRBV29-1 13 few . TGCAGCGTTGGGTACGGGGCCGGCACTGAAGCTTTCTTT CSVGYGAGTEAFF
TRBJ2-2 TRBV4-3 16 few . TGCGCCAGCAGCCACTTGAGACAGGTGCAGCCGGGGGAGCTGTTTTTT CASSHLRQVQPGELFF
TRBJ1-5 TRBV30 14 . . TGTGCCTGGAGTGTACGGGGGGGCGATCAGCCCCAGCATTTT CAWSVRGGDQPQHF
TRBJ2-2 TRBV29-1 15 few . TGCAGCGTTGAAGATCCACAGTCGAACACCGGGGAGCTGTTTTTT CSVEDPQSNTGELFF
TRBJ1-4 TRBV25-1 13 once . TGTGCCAGCAGTGAATGGGGTTTGGAAAAACTGTTTTTT CASSEWGLEKLFF
TRBJ2-5 TRBV5-6 14 . . TGTGCCAGCAGCTTACGGGTCTCAGAAGAGACCCAGTACTTC CASSLRVSEETQYF
TRBJ1-5 TRBV7-2 13 few . TGTGCCAGCAGCGTAAGGGGCAATCAGCCCCAGCATTTT CASSVRGNQPQHF
TRBJ1-1 TRBV9 13 few . TGTGCCAGCAGCGTAACACATGGCACTGAAGCTTTCTTT CASSVTHGTEAFF
TRBJ2-3 TRBV29-1 10 . . TGCAGGGCGGGGACAGATACGCAGTATTTT CRAGTDTQYF
TRBJ2-7 TRBV25-1 13 . . TGTGCCAGCAGTGATCAGGTCCGGGGCGAGCAGTACTTC CASSDQVRGEQYF
TRBJ1-2 TRBV5-6 14 few . TGTGCCAGCAGCTTCGATAACGCGGACTATGGCTACACCTTC CASSFDNADYGYTF
TRBJ2-1 TRBV27 16 . . TGTGCCAGCAGTTCAGACGGATGGAGCTCCTACAATGAGCAGTTCTTC CASSSDGWSSYNEQFF
TRBJ2-3 TRBV30 16 . TRBD2 TGTGCCTGGGAAACCCGGACTAGCGGGGGTTTGGGTACGCAGTATTTT CAWETRTSGGLGTQYF